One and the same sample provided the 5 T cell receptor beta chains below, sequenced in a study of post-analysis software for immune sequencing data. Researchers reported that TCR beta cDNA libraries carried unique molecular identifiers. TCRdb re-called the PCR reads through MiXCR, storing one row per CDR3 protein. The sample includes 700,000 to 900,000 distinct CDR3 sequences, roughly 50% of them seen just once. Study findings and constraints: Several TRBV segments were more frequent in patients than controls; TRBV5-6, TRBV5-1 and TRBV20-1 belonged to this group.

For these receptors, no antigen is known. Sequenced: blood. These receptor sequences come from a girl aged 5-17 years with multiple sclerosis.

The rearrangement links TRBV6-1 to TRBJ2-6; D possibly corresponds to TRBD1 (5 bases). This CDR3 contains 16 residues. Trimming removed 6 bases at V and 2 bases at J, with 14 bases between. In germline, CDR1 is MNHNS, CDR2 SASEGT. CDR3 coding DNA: TGTGCCAGCAGGGATCTTAGGGGTCCTGGGGCCAACGTCCTGACTTTC. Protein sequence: CASRDLRGPGANVLTF.

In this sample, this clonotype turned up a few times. The CDR3 region is CASSLLGQGPRETQYF. CDR3 nucleotide sequence: TGTGCCAGCAGTCTTCTAGGACAGGGACCTCGGGAGACCCAGTACTTC. V gene TRBV28 combines with J gene TRBJ2-5; 8 nucleotides align to TRBD1. The germline V gene encodes CDR1 MDHEN and CDR2 SYDVKM. The CDR3 spans 16 residues. V lost 5 bases to trimming and J lost 5 bases; unmatched junction nucleotides: 13.

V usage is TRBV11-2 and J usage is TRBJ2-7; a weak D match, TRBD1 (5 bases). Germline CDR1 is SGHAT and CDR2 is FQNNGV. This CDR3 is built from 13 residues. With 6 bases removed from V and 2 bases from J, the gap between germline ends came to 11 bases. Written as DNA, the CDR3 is TGTGCCAGCAGAATCAAAGGGGCCTACGAGCAGTACTTC. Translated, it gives CASRIKGAYEQYF. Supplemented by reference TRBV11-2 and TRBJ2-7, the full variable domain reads EAGVAQSPRYKIIEKRQSVAFWCNPISGHATLYWYQQILGQGPKLLIQFQNNGVVDDSQLPKDRFSAERLKGVDSTLKIQPAKLEDSAVYLCASRIKGAYEQYFGPGTRLTVT.

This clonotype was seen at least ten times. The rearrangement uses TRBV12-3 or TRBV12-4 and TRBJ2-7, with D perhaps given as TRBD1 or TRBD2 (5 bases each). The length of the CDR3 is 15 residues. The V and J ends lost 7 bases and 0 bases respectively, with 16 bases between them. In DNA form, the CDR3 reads TGTGCCAGCACCTCCGACGGGACCTACTCCTACGAGCAGTACTTC. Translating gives CASTSDGTYSYEQYF.

The CDR3 spells CSAYPTFAPKAHSYEQYF. DNA for the CDR3: TGCAGTGCTTATCCGACTTTCGCCCCTAAGGCTCACTCCTACGAGCAGTACTTC. The chain recombines TRBV20-1 with TRBJ2-7; the D is unclear. Germline CDR1 and CDR2: DFQATT and SNEGSKA (reference sequence). The CDR3 spans 18 residues. V was pared by 5 bases and J by 0 bases, with 26 bases between.